The T cell receptor beta chain under discussion was sequenced for a study of blood T cell repertoires in COVID-19. In the authors' workflow: Reference gene primers were amplified, and this amplification served to estimate nucleated cell counts. The repertoire was sequenced with immunoSEQ multiplex PCR; TCRdb's copy has only in-frame clones and lacks some. The D gene and trimming were derived from the DNA, and the V and J assignments and clone size from that table. The sample holds around 340,000 clones; approximately 83% are singletons and the top ten take about 4.2%. Each participant's cohort was designated according to participant-reported clinical history. The CDR3 runs 14 residues. Germline-derived CDR1 and CDR2 are LGHNA and YSLEER. V lost 1 base, J lost 4 bases, and 7 bases lay in between.

This rearrangement joins TRBV4-3 to TRBJ1-4; D is possibly TRBD1 (6 bases). The sequence was collected from a woman aged 40 to 49 with acute COVID-19. Source material: PBMCs or T cells enriched from blood (not recorded which). In nucleotides, the CDR3 is TGCGCCAGCAGCCAAGGGACAGTTAATGAAAAACTGTTTTTT. This encodes CASSQGTVNEKLFF.